The clone carrying this TCR beta chain appeared a few times. Its antigen is not known. This sample stems from a study of CD8 T cells in ankylosing spondylitis. Study conclusions and caveats: A CD8+ phenotype characterized the disease-linked clones, which were relatively rare in peripheral blood. A motif of fewer than ten highly homologous TCR beta variants was seen as apparently characteristic of ankylosing spondylitis blood. Disease-associated clones were reportedly significantly overrepresented in matched ankylosing spondylitis synovial fluid.

Using its own MiXCR run on the 5' RACE reads, TCRdb lists one record per CDR3 protein. The table lists roughly 400,000 distinct CDR3 sequences, about a fifth of them singletons. V gave up 0 bases and J gave up 10 bases, with 19 bases separating them. CDR1 is KGHSH and CDR2 is LQKENI in the germline V gene. The CDR3 runs to 16 residues. The specimen sequenced was blood, either unsorted or a sorted T cell fraction (not recorded which). The origin of this receptor is a male donor with ankylosing spondylitis. The V and J genes are TRBV18 and TRBJ2-1; TRBD2 is a possible D gene (5 bases). The CDR3 sequence: CASSPPVLAIIGEQFF. CDR3 nucleotide sequence: TGTGCCAGCTCACCACCGGTGCTAGCTATAATAGGCGAGCAGTTCTTC. Variable domain in full (rest from reference TRBV18 and TRBJ2-1): NAGVMQNPRHLVRRRGQEARLRCSPMKGHSHVYWYRQLPEEGLKFMVYLQKENIIDESGMPKERFSAEFPKEGPSILRIQQVVRGDSAAYFCASSPPVLAIIGEQFFGPGTRLTVL.